This TCR beta chain was recovered during a study of T-cell memory formation after mild COVID-19. About the study: Largely, TCR clusters stayed within a single donor. Findings of the study overall: Clones shrinking between day 15 and 85 showed a balanced CD4/CD8 split, and those that grew later tilted toward CD4+. Certain responding clones were present in pre-infection memory, suggesting participation of cross-reactive memory.

The CDR3 is 15 amino acids. CDR1 and CDR2 (germline): SGDLS, YYNGEE. Trimming took 0 bases from V and 4 from J; bases not matched to a gene: 3. Constant-segment primers served in 5'RACE that generated TCR alpha and TCR beta cDNA libraries bearing sample barcodes and UMIs. TCRdb independently ran MiXCR on the 5' RACE reads; one entry per CDR3 protein. The sample holds some 350,000 distinct CDR3 sequences, 10% to 15% seen once. This clonotype was seen repeatedly, ten times or more. Antigen unknown. Material: PBMCs or a T cell subset sorted from them (not recorded which). This receptor was identified in a man younger than 35 who had mild COVID-19 (a few samples of this study predate the infection). Cell type and time point are not known. The J gene is TRBJ2-2, the V gene TRBV9; 7 bases line up with TRBD1. The CDR3 sequence is CASSVGDRFTGELFF. The CDR3 DNA reads as TGTGCCAGCAGCGTAGGGGACAGATTCACCGGGGAGCTGTTTTTT.